This TCR beta chain is from a study of beta chain features in type 1 diabetes. Study as a whole: Regarding age, gender and cell yields, patients proved similar to healthy donors. Examination covered some 99,000,000 sorted cells spanning all samples. Overall study results and limits: High TCR expression in some cells could lead to their over-representation in cDNA sequencing. Shortening of TCRB CDR3s, moderate but significant, appeared in all four CD4+ subsets of Type 1 diabetes patients.

A sort by CD45RO/CCR7/CD25/CD127/CD95/CD27 yielded CD4+ naive, central memory, regulatory and stem cell-like memory cells. Trimming took 5 bases from V and 8 from J; bases not matched to a gene: 2. Looked up from germline, CDR1 is SEHNR and CDR2 is FQNEAQ (reference sequence). This CDR3 is 14 amino acids long. This clone was counted only a few times. Antigen unknown. Investigators reverse transcribed all isolated RNA, so they sequenced expressed TCRB transcripts. Profiled with immunoSEQ multiplex PCR; TCRdb holds only in-frame clones, not every one. The sample includes over 150,000 clones, around 10% of them seen just once.

The chain combines TRBV7-9 with TRBJ2-1; 14 bases fit TRBD2. The origin of this receptor is a man in his thirties or forties with type 1 diabetes. Sequencing input: central memory CD4+ T cells from blood. The CDR3 spells CASSPGLAGDEQFF. The CDR3 DNA reads TGTGCCAGCAGCCCGGGACTAGCGGGAGATGAGCAGTTCTTC.